The following is a T cell receptor beta chain sequence with its context. This CDR3 comprises 14 residues. CDR1 is SEHNR, CDR2 FQNEAQ, per germline (reference sequence). Trimming removed 5 bases from V and 13 bases from J, with 21 bases in between. A J-beta primer mix and a sample-barcoded 5' primer were used in a second PCR of roughly 7 to 12 cycles. Tags on each cDNA molecule came from a template-switch adaptor with 12 random nucleotides. MiXCR was run by TCRdb on the 5' RACE reads, yielding one entry per CDR3 protein. Counted here are roughly 680,000 distinct CDR3 sequences, about half occurring once; the ten biggest clones make up around a third. This sample was included in a study of blood T cells in healthy people across ages. Per sample, at least 5.5 micrograms of total RNA were extracted.

This sequence joins TRBV7-9 and TRBJ2-4, with D unresolved. Sequenced input: blood. This sequence was found in a woman aged 55-69 years in good health. The CDR3 protein is CASSPSGLLVEQYF. The CDR3 region has the DNA TGTGCCAGCAGCCCCTCAGGTCTCCTGGTGGAGCAGTACTTC. The whole variable domain, filled in from reference TRBV7-9 and TRBJ2-4, reads DTGVSQNPRHKITKRGQNVTFRCDPISEHNRLYWYRQTLGQGPEFLTYFQNEAQLEKSRLLSDRFSAERPKGSFSTLEIQRTEQGDSAMYLCASSPSGLLVEQYFGAGTRLSVL.